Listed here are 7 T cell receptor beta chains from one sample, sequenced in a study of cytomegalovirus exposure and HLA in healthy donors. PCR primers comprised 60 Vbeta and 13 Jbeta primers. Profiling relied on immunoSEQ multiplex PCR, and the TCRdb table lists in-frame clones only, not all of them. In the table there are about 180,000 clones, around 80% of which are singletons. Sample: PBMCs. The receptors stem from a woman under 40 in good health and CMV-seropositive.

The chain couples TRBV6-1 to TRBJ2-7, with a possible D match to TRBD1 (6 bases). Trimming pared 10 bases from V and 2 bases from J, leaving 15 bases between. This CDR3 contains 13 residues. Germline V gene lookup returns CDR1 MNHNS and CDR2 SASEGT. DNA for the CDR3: TGTGCCACCAGGACAGAGAACCCCTACGAGCAGTACTTC. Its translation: CATRTENPYEQYF.

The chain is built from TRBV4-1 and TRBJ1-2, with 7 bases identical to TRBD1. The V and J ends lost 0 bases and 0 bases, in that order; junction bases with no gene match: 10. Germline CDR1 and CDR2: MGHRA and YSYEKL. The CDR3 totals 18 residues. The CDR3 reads CASSQERTGPSSNYGYTF. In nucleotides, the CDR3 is TGCGCCAGCAGCCAAGAGAGGACAGGACCTTCCTCTAACTATGGCTACACCTTC.

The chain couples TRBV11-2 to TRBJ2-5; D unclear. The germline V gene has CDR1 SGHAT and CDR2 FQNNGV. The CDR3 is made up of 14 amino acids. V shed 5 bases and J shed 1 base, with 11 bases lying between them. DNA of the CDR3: TGTGCCAGCAGCCCCAGTGGCCCCCAAGAGACCCAGTACTTC. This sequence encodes CASSPSGPQETQYF.

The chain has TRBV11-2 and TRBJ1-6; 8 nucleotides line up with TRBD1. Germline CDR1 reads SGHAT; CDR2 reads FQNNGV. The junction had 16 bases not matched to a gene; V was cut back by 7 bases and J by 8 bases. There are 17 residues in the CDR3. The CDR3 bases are TGTGCCAGCACCACCAGACCAGGGGGCAATAGTCATTCACCCCTCCACTTT. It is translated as CASTTRPGGNSHSPLHF.

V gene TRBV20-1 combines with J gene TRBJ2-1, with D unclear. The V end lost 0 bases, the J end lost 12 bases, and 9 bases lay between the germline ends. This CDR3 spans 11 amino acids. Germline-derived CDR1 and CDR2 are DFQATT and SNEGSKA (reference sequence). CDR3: CSARELPGQFF. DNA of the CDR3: TGCAGTGCTAGAGAACTCCCCGGGCAGTTCTTC.

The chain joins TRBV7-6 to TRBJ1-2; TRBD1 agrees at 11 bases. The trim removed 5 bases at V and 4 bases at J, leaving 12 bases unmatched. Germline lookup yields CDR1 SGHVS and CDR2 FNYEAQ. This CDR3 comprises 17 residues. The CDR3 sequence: CASSLNMDRGRGYGYTF. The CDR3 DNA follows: TGTGCCAGCAGCCTAAATATGGACAGGGGGCGAGGCTATGGCTACACCTTC.

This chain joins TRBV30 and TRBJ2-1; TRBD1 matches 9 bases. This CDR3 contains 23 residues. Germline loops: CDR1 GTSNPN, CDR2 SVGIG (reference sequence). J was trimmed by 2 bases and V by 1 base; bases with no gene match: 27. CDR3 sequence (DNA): TGTGCCTGGAGTGGGGGACAGGGCGTATACTTTTCACCCGCCGGGCACACCTACAATGAGCAGTTCTTC. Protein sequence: CAWSGGQGVYFSPAGHTYNEQFF.